One and the same sample provided the 3 T cell receptor beta chains below, sequenced in a study of monozygotic twins with inflammatory bowel disease. TCRdb reprocessed the 5' RACE reads and keeps a single row for each CDR3 protein, giving no DNA. The table for this sample gives approximately 85,000 distinct CDR3 sequences. Sequences were obtained from blood. The receptors derive from a human donor with ulcerative colitis or Crohn's disease, or a healthy co-twin of an affected twin (not recorded which).

V usage is TRBV19 and J usage is TRBJ1-4. Germline CDR1 reads LNHDA; CDR2 reads SQIVND (reference sequence). The CDR3 sequence is 17 residues long. CDR3 protein: CASSIDLRWGNNEKLFF.

The V and J genes are TRBV15 and TRBJ2-7; TCRdb outputs TRBD1, but without DNA this stays unchecked. CDR1 is LNHNV, CDR2 YYDKDF, per germline (reference sequence). This CDR3 region has 14 residues. CDR3 sequence reads: CATSRSDRVIEQYF.

CDR3 loop: CASSQYGQTNQPQHF. The chain combines TRBV5-6 with TRBJ1-5; without DNA, the TCRdb call of TRBD1 cannot be checked. The germline V gene has CDR1 SGHDT and CDR2 YYEEEE. The CDR3 has 15 residues.